This T cell receptor beta chain was obtained from a study of CD8 T cells in ankylosing spondylitis. Regarding the study as a whole: Significant enrichment of disease-linked clones was reported in matched ankylosing spondylitis synovial fluid.

Germline V gene sequence: CDR1 DFQATT, CDR2 SNEGSKA (reference sequence). There are 16 residues in the CDR3. Between the trimmed V and J ends, which lost 5 bases and 4 bases, there was a span of 18 bases. TCRdb reprocessed the 5' RACE reads with MiXCR, giving one entry per CDR3 protein. This repertoire shows some 220,000 distinct CDR3 sequences, about 11% found once; its top ten account for 2.6%. This clonotype was observed many times. No antigen is known for it. This sequence originates from a male donor with ankylosing spondylitis or in good health (not recorded which). This rearrangement joins TRBV20-1 to TRBJ1-6; D remains unclear. The sample consisted of blood, either unsorted or a sorted T cell fraction (not recorded which). CDR3 sequence: CSARPGRALYNSPLHF. CDR3 DNA sequence: TGCAGTGCTCGACCGGGCCGAGCCTTGTATAATTCACCCCTCCACTTT.